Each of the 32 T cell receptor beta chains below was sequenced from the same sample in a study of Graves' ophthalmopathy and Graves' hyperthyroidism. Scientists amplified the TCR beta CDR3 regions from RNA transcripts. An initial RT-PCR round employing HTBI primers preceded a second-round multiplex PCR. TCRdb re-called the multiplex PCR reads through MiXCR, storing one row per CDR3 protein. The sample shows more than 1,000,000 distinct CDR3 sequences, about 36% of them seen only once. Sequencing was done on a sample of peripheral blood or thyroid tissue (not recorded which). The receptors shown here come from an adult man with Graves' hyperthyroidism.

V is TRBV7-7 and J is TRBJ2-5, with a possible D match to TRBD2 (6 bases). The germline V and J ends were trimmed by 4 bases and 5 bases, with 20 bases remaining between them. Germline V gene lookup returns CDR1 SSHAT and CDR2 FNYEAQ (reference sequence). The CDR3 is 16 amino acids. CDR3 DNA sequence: TGTGCCAGCAGCTCAACAGCCGGGAGATCCGAGGAGACCCAGTACTTC. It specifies CASSSTAGRSEETQYF.

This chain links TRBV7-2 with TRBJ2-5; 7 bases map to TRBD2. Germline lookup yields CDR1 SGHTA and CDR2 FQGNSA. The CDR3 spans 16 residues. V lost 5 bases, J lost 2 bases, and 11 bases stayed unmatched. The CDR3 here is CASSPGGRGIQETQYF. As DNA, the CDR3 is TGTGCCAGCAGCCCAGGAGGGCGGGGGATTCAAGAGACCCAGTACTTC.

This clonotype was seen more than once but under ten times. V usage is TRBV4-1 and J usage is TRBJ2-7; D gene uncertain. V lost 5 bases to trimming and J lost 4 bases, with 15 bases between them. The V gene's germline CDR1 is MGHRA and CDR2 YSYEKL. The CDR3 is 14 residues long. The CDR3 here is CASSKGPEAYEQYF. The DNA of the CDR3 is TGCGCCAGCAGCAAGGGTCCCGAGGCGTACGAGCAGTACTTC.

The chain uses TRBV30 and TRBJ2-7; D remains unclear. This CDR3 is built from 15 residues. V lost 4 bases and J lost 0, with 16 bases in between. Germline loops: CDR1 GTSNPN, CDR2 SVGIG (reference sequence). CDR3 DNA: TGTGCCTGGACTGGTGGCGGAATCAGCTCCTACGAGCAGTACTTC. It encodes CAWTGGGISSYEQYF.

The CDR3 protein is CATSSLAGQTHYEQYF. CDR3 in DNA: TGTGCCACCAGCAGCTTGGCCGGGCAGACCCACTACGAGCAGTACTTC. The chain recombines TRBV15 with TRBJ2-7; D is unclear. This CDR3 has 16 residues. Trimming took off 3 bases at V and 3 bases at J, with 18 bases between the two ends. Looked up from germline, CDR1 is LNHNV and CDR2 is YYDKDF (reference sequence).

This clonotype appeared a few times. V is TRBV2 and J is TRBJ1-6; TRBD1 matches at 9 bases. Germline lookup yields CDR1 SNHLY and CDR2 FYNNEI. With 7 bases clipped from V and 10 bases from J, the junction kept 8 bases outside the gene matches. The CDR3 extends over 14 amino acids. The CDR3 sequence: CASTSGTGRSPLHF. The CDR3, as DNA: TGTGCCAGCACCTCAGGGACAGGGAGGTCACCCCTCCACTTT.

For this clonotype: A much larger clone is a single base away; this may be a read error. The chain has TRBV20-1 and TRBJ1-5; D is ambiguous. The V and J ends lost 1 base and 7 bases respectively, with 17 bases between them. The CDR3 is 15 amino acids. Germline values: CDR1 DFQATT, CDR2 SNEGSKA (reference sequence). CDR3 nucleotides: TGCAGTGCTAGAGCTACAGAGGCCTTGGGGCAGCCCCAGCATTTT. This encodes CSARATEALGQPQHF.

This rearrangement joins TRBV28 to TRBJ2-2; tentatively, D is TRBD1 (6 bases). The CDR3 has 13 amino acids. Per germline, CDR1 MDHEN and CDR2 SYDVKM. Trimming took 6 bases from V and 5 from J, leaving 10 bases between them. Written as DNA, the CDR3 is TGTGCCAGCAGAACAGGGTGGACCGGGGAGCTGTTTTTT. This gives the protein CASRTGWTGELFF.

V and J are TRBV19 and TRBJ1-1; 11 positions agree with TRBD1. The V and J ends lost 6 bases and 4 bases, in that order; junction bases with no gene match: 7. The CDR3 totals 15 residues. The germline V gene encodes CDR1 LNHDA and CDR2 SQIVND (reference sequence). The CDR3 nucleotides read TGTGCCAGTAGCCAAGGGACAGGGGGGACCACTGAAGCTTTCTTT. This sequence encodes CASSQGTGGTTEAFF.

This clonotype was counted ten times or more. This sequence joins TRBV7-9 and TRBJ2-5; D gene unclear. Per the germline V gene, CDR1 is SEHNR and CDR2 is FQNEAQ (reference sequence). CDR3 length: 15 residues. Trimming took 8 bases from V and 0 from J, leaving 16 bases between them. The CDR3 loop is CASQNARKNQETQYF. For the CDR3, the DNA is TGTGCCAGCCAGAATGCCAGGAAGAACCAAGAGACCCAGTACTTC.

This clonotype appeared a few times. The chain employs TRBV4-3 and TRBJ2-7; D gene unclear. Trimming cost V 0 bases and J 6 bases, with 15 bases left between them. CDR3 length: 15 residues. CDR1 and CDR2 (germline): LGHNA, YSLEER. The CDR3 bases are TGCGCCAGCAGCCAAGACGCCGGGCGAACTCGCGAGCAGTACTTC. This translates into CASSQDAGRTREQYF.

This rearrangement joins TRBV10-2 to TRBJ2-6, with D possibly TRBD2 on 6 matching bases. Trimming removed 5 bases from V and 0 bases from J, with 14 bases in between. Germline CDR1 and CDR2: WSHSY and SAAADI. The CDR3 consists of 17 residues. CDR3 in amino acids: CASSSTAGNSGANVLTF. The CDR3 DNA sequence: TGCGCCAGCAGTTCTACCGCGGGGAACTCTGGGGCCAACGTCCTGACTTTC.

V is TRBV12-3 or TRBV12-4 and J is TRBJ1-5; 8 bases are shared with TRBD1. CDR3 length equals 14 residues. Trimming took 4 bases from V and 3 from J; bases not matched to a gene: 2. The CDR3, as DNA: TGTGCCAGCAGTTCGACAGGGGACAATCAGCCCCAGCATTTT. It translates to CASSSTGDNQPQHF.

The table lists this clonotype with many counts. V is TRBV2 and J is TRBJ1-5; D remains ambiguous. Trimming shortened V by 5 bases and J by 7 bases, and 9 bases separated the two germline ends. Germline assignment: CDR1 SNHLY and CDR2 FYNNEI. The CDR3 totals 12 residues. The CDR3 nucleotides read TGTGCCAGCAGTCAAGACCCCCAGCCCCAGCATTTT. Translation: CASSQDPQPQHF.

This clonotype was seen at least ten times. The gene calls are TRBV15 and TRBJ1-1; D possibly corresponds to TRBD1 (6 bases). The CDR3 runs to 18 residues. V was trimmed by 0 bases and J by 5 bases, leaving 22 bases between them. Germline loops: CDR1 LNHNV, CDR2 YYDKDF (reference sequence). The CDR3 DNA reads TGTGCCACCAGCAGAGATCACAGGGTGTCCGGTTCGGGGACTGAAGCTTTCTTT. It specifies CATSRDHRVSGSGTEAFF.

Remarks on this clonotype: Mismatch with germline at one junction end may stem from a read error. The CDR3 region is CASSEEGGNTEAF. The CDR3 DNA reads as TGTGCCAGCAGTGAAGAGGGGGGTAACACTGAAGCTTTC. The chain recombines TRBV2 with TRBJ2-6, with D perhaps being TRBD1 or TRBD2 (6 bases each). This CDR3 comprises 13 residues. Germline-derived CDR1 and CDR2 are SNHLY and FYNNEI.

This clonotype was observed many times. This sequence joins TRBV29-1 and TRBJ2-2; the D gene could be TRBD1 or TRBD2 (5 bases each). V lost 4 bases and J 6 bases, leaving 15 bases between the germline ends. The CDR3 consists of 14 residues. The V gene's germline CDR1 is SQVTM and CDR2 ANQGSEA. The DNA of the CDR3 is TGCAGCGTTGTTTGGGGCAGAGGGGCCGGGGAGCTGTTTTTT. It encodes CSVVWGRGAGELFF.

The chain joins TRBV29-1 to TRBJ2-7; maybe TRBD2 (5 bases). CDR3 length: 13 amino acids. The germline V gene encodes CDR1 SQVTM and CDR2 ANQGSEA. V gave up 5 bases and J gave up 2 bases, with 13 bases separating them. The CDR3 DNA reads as TGCAGCGTTCTCGACCAGCGGACCTACGAGCAGTACTTC. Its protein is CSVLDQRTYEQYF.

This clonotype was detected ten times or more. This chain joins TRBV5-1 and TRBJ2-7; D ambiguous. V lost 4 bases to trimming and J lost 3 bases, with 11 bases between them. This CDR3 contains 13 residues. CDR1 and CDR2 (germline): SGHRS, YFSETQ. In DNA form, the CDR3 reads TGCGCCAGCAGCCCTCCCAAAGTCTACGAGCAGTACTTC. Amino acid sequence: CASSPPKVYEQYF.

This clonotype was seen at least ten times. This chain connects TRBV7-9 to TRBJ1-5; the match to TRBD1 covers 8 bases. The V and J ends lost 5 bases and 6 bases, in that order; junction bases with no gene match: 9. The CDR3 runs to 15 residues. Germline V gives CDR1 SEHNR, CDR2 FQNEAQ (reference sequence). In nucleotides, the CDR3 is TGTGCCAGCAGCCCCACCTCAGGGGGCAGTCAGCCCCAGCATTTT. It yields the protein CASSPTSGGSQPQHF.

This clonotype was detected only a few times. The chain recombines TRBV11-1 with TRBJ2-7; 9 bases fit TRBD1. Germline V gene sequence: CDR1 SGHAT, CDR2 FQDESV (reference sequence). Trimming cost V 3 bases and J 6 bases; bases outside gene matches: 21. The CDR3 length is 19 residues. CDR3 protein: CASSFLPAHRTGDFGEQYF. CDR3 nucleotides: TGTGCCAGCAGCTTTTTACCTGCCCACCGGACAGGGGATTTCGGCGAGCAGTACTTC.

This chain's CDR3 is CATSDQLAGGAGELFF. In DNA form, the CDR3 reads TGTGCCACCAGTGATCAACTAGCGGGAGGGGCCGGGGAGCTGTTTTTT. This chain uses TRBV24-1 with TRBJ2-2; 13 bases match TRBD2. J was trimmed by 6 bases and V by 3 bases; bases with no gene match: 3. This CDR3 is built from 16 residues. Germline-derived CDR1 and CDR2 are KGHDR and SFDVKD.

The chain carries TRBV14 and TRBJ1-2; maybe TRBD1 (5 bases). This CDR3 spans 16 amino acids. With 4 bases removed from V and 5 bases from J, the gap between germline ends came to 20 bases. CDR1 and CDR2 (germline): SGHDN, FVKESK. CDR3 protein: CASSLGDSQRPYGYTF. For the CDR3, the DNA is TGTGCCAGCAGCCTAGGAGACAGCCAACGCCCTTATGGCTACACCTTC.

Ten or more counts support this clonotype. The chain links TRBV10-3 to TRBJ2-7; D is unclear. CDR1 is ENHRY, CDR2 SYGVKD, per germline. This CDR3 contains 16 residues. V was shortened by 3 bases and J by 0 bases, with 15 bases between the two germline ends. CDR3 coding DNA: TGTGCCATCAGTGACCCCGGGCGTCCCCGCTCCTACGAGCAGTACTTC. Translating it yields CAISDPGRPRSYEQYF.

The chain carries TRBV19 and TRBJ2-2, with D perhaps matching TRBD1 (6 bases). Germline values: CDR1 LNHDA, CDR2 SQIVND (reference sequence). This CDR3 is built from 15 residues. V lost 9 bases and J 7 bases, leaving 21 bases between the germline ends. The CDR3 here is CARTPRGSAVGELFF. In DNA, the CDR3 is TGTGCCAGGACCCCAAGGGGGAGTGCGGTCGGGGAGCTGTTTTTT. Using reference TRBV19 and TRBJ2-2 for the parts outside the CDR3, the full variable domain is DGGITQSPKYLFRKEGQNVTLSCEQNLNHDAMYWYRQDPGQGLRLIYYSQIVNDFQKGDIAEGYSVSREKKESFPLTVTSAQKNPTAFYLCARTPRGSAVGELFFGEGSRLTVL.

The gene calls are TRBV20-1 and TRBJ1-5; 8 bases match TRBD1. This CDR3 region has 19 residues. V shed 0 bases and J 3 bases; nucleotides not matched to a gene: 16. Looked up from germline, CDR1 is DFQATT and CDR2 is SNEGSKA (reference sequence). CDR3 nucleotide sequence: TGCAGTGCTAGAGAAATGGACGCCGTACCGGGACAGGCCAATCAGCCCCAGCATTTT. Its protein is CSAREMDAVPGQANQPQHF.

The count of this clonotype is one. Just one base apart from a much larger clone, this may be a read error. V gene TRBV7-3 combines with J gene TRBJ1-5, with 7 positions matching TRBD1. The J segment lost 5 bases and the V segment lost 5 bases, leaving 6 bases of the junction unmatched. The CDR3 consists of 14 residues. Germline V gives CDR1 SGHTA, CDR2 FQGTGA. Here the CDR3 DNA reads TGTGCCAGCAGCCAAGGACAGGATGATCAGCCCCAGCATTTT. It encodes CASSQGQDDQPQHF.

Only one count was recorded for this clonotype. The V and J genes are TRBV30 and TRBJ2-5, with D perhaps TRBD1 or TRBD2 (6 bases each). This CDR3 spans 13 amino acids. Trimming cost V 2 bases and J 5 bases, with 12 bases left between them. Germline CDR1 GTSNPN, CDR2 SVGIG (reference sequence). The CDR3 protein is CAWSNGGAETQYF. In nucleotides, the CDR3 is TGTGCCTGGAGTAACGGGGGCGCGGAGACCCAGTACTTC.

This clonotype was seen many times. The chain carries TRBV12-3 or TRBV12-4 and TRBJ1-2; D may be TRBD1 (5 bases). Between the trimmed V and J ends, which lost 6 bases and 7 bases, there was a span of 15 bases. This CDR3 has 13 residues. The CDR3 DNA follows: TGTGCCAGCAGGGTCCGGGACGAGACTGGCTACACCTTC. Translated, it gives CASRVRDETGYTF.

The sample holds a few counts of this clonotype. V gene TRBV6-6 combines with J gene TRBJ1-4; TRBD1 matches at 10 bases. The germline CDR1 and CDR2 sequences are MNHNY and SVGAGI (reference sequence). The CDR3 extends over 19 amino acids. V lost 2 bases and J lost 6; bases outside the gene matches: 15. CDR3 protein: CASSYSRPTGGRRDEKLFF. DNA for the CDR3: TGTGCCAGCAGTTACAGTCGTCCGACAGGGGGCCGACGGGATGAAAAACTGTTTTTT.

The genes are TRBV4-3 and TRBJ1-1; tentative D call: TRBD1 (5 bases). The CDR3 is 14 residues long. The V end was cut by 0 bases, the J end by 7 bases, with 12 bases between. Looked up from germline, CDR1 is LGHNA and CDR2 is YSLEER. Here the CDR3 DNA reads TGCGCCAGCAGCCAAGATCTAGGGGCCCTTGAAGCTTTCTTT. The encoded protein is CASSQDLGALEAFF.

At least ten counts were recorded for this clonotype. The CDR3 coding sequence is TGCAGCGCAACCCCCGGCAGCCGTCTCACTGAAGCTTTCTTT. Residues: CSATPGSRLTEAFF. The chain carries TRBV29-1 and TRBJ1-1; D remains unclear. CDR3 length equals 14 residues. The V gene's germline CDR1 is SQVTM and CDR2 ANQGSEA. V gave up 7 bases and J gave up 4 bases, with 19 bases separating them.